This TCR beta chain is drawn from a study of blood T cell repertoires in COVID-19. At the level of the study: PBMCs, B-cell-depleted T cells, or T cells were the source of the cDNA or gDNA that made up the material.

Participants came from around 25 US areas, aged about 18 to 100 years. Original processing notes: The assay estimated nucleated cells by amplifying reference gene primers. The data were produced by immunoSEQ multiplex PCR, yet TCRdb's version contains in-frame clones alone and is incomplete. V and J calls and clone size are given by that table; D and trimming were obtained from the DNA. The data contain under 200,000 clones, roughly nine tenths of them singletons. The CDR3 covers 13 residues. Germline V gene sequence: CDR1 LGHDT, CDR2 YNNKEL (reference sequence). The V end was cut by 6 bases, the J end by 8 bases, with 11 bases between.

The sample comprised PBMCs or T cells enriched from blood (not recorded which). J is TRBJ1-6 and V is TRBV3-1 (or the pseudogene TRBV3-2); D is possibly TRBD1 (6 bases). The TCR originated in a woman in her forties or fifties who had recovered from COVID-19. CDR3 coding DNA: TGTGCCAGCAGTACAAACAGGGATTCACCCCTCCACTTT. Translating it yields CASSTNRDSPLHF.